The rows below give T cell receptor beta chains drawn from one sample of a study of OX40 agonist ivuxolimab in advanced cancers. Only in-frame clones appear in the TCRdb table, and some are missing; sequencing was by immunoSEQ multiplex PCR. The table shows tens of thousands of clones, with 80% to 95% occurring only once. This sample comprised CD4+ or CD8+ T cells sorted from blood, obtained in a trial of the OX40 agonist ivuxolimab. Receptors originate from an adult with an advanced solid tumor such as melanoma, head and neck, liver or kidney cancer. Each CDR3 is given with its conserved first and last residue. Each record gives: J gene, D gene, V gene, clone size, CDR3 protein, CDR3 DNA. The D gene is left open where the match is weak. Size is stated for part of the rows, as once, few or many counts, or as a class when the clone is expanded.

j_gene: TRBJ2-1
d_gene: -
v_gene: TRBV27
abundance: -
CDR3aa: CASSLGGFFRNEQFF
CDR3nt: TGTGCCAGCAGTTTAGGGGGATTTTTTAGGAATGAGCAGTTCTTC

j_gene: TRBJ1-2
d_gene: -
v_gene: TRBV6-5
abundance: few
CDR3aa: CASSYVGVGYTF
CDR3nt: TGTGCCAGCAGTTACGTCGGGGTCGGCTACACCTTC

j_gene: TRBJ1-1
d_gene: -
v_gene: TRBV4-2
abundance: once
CDR3aa: CASSQAARGVDTEAFF
CDR3nt: TGTGCCAGCAGCCAAGCGGCCAGGGGTGTAGACACTGAAGCTTTCTTT

j_gene: TRBJ1-5
d_gene: -
v_gene: TRBV6-1
abundance: -
CDR3aa: CASSEPGNQPQHF
CDR3nt: TGTGCCAGCAGTGAACCCGGGAATCAGCCCCAGCATTTT

j_gene: TRBJ2-2
d_gene: -
v_gene: TRBV29-1
abundance: -
CDR3aa: CARSGQNTGELFF
CDR3nt: TGCGCCCGATCGGGACAAAACACCGGGGAGCTGTTTTTT

j_gene: TRBJ1-1
d_gene: -
v_gene: TRBV7-6
abundance: -
CDR3aa: CASSLALNTEAFF
CDR3nt: TGTGCCAGCAGCTTAGCTCTGAACACTGAAGCTTTCTTT

j_gene: TRBJ1-1
d_gene: -
v_gene: TRBV5-4
abundance: few
CDR3aa: CASSLGQNEAFF
CDR3nt: TGTGCCAGCAGCCTAGGACAGAATGAAGCTTTCTTT

j_gene: TRBJ1-1
d_gene: -
v_gene: TRBV19
abundance: -
CDR3aa: CASSIPPTGVGGNTEAFF
CDR3nt: TGTGCCAGTAGTATTCCCCCTACTGGGGTCGGTGGGAACACTGAAGCTTTCTTT

j_gene: TRBJ2-5
d_gene: -
v_gene: TRBV28
abundance: -
CDR3aa: CASSFFQTQYF
CDR3nt: TGTGCCAGCAGTTTTTTTCAGACCCAGTACTTC

j_gene: TRBJ1-4
d_gene: -
v_gene: TRBV27
abundance: -
CDR3aa: CASSPFLGIEKLFF
CDR3nt: TGTGCCAGCAGTCCCTTCCTCGGGATTGAAAAACTGTTTTTT

j_gene: TRBJ1-2
d_gene: -
v_gene: TRBV29-1
abundance: -
CDR3aa: CSVEVTGYTF
CDR3nt: TGCAGCGTTGAAGTCACTGGCTACACCTTC

j_gene: TRBJ1-2
d_gene: -
v_gene: TRBV5-1
abundance: -
CDR3aa: CASSLEGTGTIYGYTF
CDR3nt: TGCGCCAGCAGCTTGGAAGGTACGGGAACTATCTATGGCTACACCTTC

j_gene: TRBJ1-2
d_gene: TRBD1
v_gene: TRBV7-2
abundance: -
CDR3aa: CASSLLKGQGGNYGYTF
CDR3nt: TGTGCCAGCAGCTTATTAAAAGGACAGGGTGGTAACTATGGCTACACCTTC

j_gene: TRBJ2-3
d_gene: -
v_gene: TRBV28
abundance: -
CDR3aa: CASSPEGDTDTQYF
CDR3nt: TGTGCCAGCAGTCCGGAGGGGGACACAGATACGCAGTATTTT

j_gene: TRBJ2-7
d_gene: -
v_gene: TRBV27
abundance: -
CDR3aa: CASSLLGGPSYEQYF
CDR3nt: TGTGCCAGCAGTTTATTGGGGGGGCCGTCCTACGAGCAGTACTTC

j_gene: TRBJ1-5
d_gene: -
v_gene: TRBV23-1
abundance: -
CDR3aa: CASSQWIARDLSNQPQHF
CDR3nt: TGCGCCAGCAGTCAATGGATCGCCAGAGACCTTAGCAATCAGCCCCAGCATTTT

j_gene: TRBJ1-5
d_gene: TRBD1
v_gene: TRBV4-2
abundance: -
CDR3aa: CASSLSTGGNQPQHF
CDR3nt: TGTGCCAGCAGCCTCTCTACAGGGGGCAATCAGCCCCAGCATTTT

j_gene: TRBJ2-7
d_gene: TRBD1
v_gene: TRBV27
abundance: -
CDR3aa: CASSPGQGIGEQYF
CDR3nt: TGTGCCAGCAGCCCGGGACAGGGTATAGGCGAGCAGTACTTC

j_gene: TRBJ2-5
d_gene: -
v_gene: TRBV5-6
abundance: once
CDR3aa: CASSLWGGVETQYF
CDR3nt: TGTGCCAGCAGCTTGTGGGGGGGCGTGGAGACCCAGTACTTC

j_gene: TRBJ2-2
d_gene: TRBD2
v_gene: TRBV15
abundance: -
CDR3aa: CATSTSGTNTGELFF
CDR3nt: TGTGCCACCAGCACGAGCGGGACCAACACCGGGGAGCTGTTTTTT

j_gene: TRBJ1-5
d_gene: -
v_gene: TRBV5-5
abundance: -
CDR3aa: CASSLGGSQPQHF
CDR3nt: TGTGCCAGCAGCTTGGGAGGCAGCCAGCCCCAGCATTTT

j_gene: TRBJ2-5
d_gene: -
v_gene: TRBV4-1
abundance: once
CDR3aa: CASSQDPGVAETQYF
CDR3nt: TGCGCCAGCAGCCAAGATCCCGGGGTAGCGGAGACCCAGTACTTC

j_gene: TRBJ2-3
d_gene: -
v_gene: TRBV28
abundance: once
CDR3aa: CASSFPRTGGPDTQYF
CDR3nt: TGTGCCAGCAGTTTCCCTCGGACTGGAGGGCCGGATACGCAGTATTTT

j_gene: TRBJ2-7
d_gene: TRBD2
v_gene: TRBV11-2
abundance: -
CDR3aa: CASSQDSASGSYEQYF
CDR3nt: TGTGCCAGCAGCCAAGATAGTGCTAGCGGCTCCTACGAGCAGTACTTC

j_gene: TRBJ1-5
d_gene: -
v_gene: TRBV27
abundance: -
CDR3aa: CASSPGTNQPQHF
CDR3nt: TGTGCCAGCAGTCCGGGAACGAATCAGCCCCAGCATTTT

j_gene: TRBJ2-1
d_gene: -
v_gene: TRBV15
abundance: -
CDR3aa: CATSMRGNWDNEQFF
CDR3nt: TGTGCCACCAGCATGAGGGGGAATTGGGACAATGAGCAGTTCTTC

j_gene: TRBJ1-5
d_gene: -
v_gene: TRBV5-4
abundance: -
CDR3aa: CASSLGGGLDINQPQHF
CDR3nt: TGTGCCAGCAGCTTAGGAGGGGGATTGGATATCAATCAGCCCCAGCATTTT

j_gene: TRBJ1-4
d_gene: TRBD1
v_gene: TRBV2
abundance: -
CDR3aa: CASSLFRDSNEKLFF
CDR3nt: TGTGCCAGCAGTCTCTTCCGGGACAGTAATGAAAAACTGTTTTTT

j_gene: TRBJ2-3
d_gene: -
v_gene: TRBV5-6
abundance: -
CDR3aa: CASSLESGGQYTQYF
CDR3nt: TGTGCCAGCAGCTTGGAGTCGGGGGGCCAGTATACGCAGTATTTT

j_gene: TRBJ2-7
d_gene: -
v_gene: TRBV14
abundance: -
CDR3aa: CASSQDGTVSSYEQYF
CDR3nt: TGTGCCAGCAGCCAAGATGGGACCGTCAGCTCCTACGAGCAGTACTTC

j_gene: TRBJ1-6
d_gene: -
v_gene: TRBV19
abundance: few
CDR3aa: CASTPPDGPLHF
CDR3nt: TGTGCCAGTACCCCTCCGGACGGACCCCTCCACTTT

j_gene: TRBJ2-7
d_gene: -
v_gene: TRBV4-1
abundance: -
CDR3aa: CASSPMGAEKYEQYF
CDR3nt: TGCGCCAGCAGCCCGATGGGGGCGGAAAAATACGAGCAGTACTTC

j_gene: TRBJ2-5
d_gene: TRBD2
v_gene: TRBV6-1
abundance: -
CDR3aa: CASGRGGETQYF
CDR3nt: TGTGCCAGCGGACGGGGGGGGGAGACCCAGTACTTC

j_gene: TRBJ1-2
d_gene: -
v_gene: TRBV6-5
abundance: -
CDR3aa: CASSYSQVGYGYTF
CDR3nt: TGTGCCAGCAGTTACTCCCAGGTTGGCTATGGCTACACCTTC

j_gene: TRBJ2-2
d_gene: -
v_gene: TRBV28
abundance: -
CDR3aa: CATLGTPNTGELFF
CDR3nt: TGTGCCACTTTGGGGACACCGAACACCGGGGAGCTGTTTTTT

j_gene: TRBJ1-1
d_gene: -
v_gene: TRBV6-6
abundance: -
CDR3aa: CASSYSTYTEAFF
CDR3nt: TGTGCCAGCAGTTACTCGACATACACTGAAGCTTTCTTT

j_gene: TRBJ2-7
d_gene: -
v_gene: TRBV13
abundance: -
CDR3aa: CASSTGKSSTEQYF
CDR3nt: TGTGCCAGCAGCACCGGAAAATCATCTACTGAGCAGTACTTC

j_gene: TRBJ2-7
d_gene: TRBD2
v_gene: TRBV5-1
abundance: -
CDR3aa: CASSSSAGVSAYEQYF
CDR3nt: TGCGCCAGCAGCTCTTCCGCGGGGGTGTCGGCCTACGAGCAGTACTTC

j_gene: TRBJ1-1
d_gene: -
v_gene: TRBV11-2
abundance: -
CDR3aa: CASSLEVGLNTEAFF
CDR3nt: TGTGCCAGCAGCTTAGAGGTAGGCTTGAACACTGAAGCTTTCTTT

j_gene: TRBJ1-5
d_gene: -
v_gene: TRBV4-1
abundance: -
CDR3aa: CASSQVGEYQPQHF
CDR3nt: TGCGCCAGCAGCCAAGTGGGGGAGTATCAGCCCCAGCATTTT

j_gene: TRBJ2-2
d_gene: TRBD2
v_gene: TRBV7-9
abundance: -
CDR3aa: CASSSPSGGHTGELFF
CDR3nt: TGTGCCAGCAGCTCCCCTAGCGGGGGACACACCGGGGAGCTGTTTTTT

j_gene: TRBJ2-3
d_gene: TRBD2
v_gene: TRBV7-9
abundance: once
CDR3aa: CASSSLAGGADTQYF
CDR3nt: TGTGCCAGCAGCTCCCTAGCGGGGGGGGCAGATACGCAGTATTTT

j_gene: TRBJ2-3
d_gene: TRBD2
v_gene: TRBV11-2
abundance: -
CDR3aa: CASSAETSGGKDTQYF
CDR3nt: TGTGCCAGCAGCGCAGAGACTAGCGGGGGGAAAGATACGCAGTATTTT

j_gene: TRBJ1-5
d_gene: -
v_gene: TRBV29-1
abundance: -
CDR3aa: CSVGSDRINQPQHF
CDR3nt: TGCAGCGTTGGGTCCGACAGGATCAATCAGCCCCAGCATTTT

j_gene: TRBJ1-5
d_gene: -
v_gene: TRBV19
abundance: -
CDR3aa: CASSASQAFNQPQHF
CDR3nt: TGTGCCAGTAGTGCCAGTCAGGCCTTCAATCAGCCCCAGCATTTT

j_gene: TRBJ2-3
d_gene: TRBD1
v_gene: TRBV7-9
abundance: -
CDR3aa: CASSSSRTGPSTDTQYF
CDR3nt: TGTGCCAGCAGCTCCAGCCGGACAGGACCCAGCACAGATACGCAGTATTTT

j_gene: TRBJ1-1
d_gene: TRBD1
v_gene: TRBV6-1
abundance: -
CDR3aa: CASRDLTGGDTEAFF
CDR3nt: TGTGCCAGCAGGGACCTCACAGGGGGGGACACTGAAGCTTTCTTT

j_gene: TRBJ2-7
d_gene: -
v_gene: TRBV6-6
abundance: -
CDR3aa: CASSPGVADTYEQYF
CDR3nt: TGTGCCAGCAGCCCCGGGGTAGCGGACACCTACGAGCAGTACTTC

j_gene: TRBJ2-1
d_gene: -
v_gene: TRBV5-6
abundance: -
CDR3aa: CASSLAMLGEQFF
CDR3nt: TGTGCCAGCAGCTTGGCGATGTTAGGGGAGCAGTTCTTC

j_gene: TRBJ1-6
d_gene: -
v_gene: TRBV6-6
abundance: -
CDR3aa: CASSYNQERSPLHF
CDR3nt: TGTGCCAGCAGTTACAATCAAGAACGGTCACCCCTCCACTTT

j_gene: TRBJ1-1
d_gene: -
v_gene: TRBV15
abundance: -
CDR3aa: CATSGPPSPPNTEAFF
CDR3nt: TGTGCCACCAGCGGACCCCCATCACCTCCGAACACTGAAGCTTTCTTT

j_gene: TRBJ2-7
d_gene: -
v_gene: TRBV7-8
abundance: -
CDR3aa: CASSFLGEGDYEQYF
CDR3nt: TGTGCCAGCAGCTTCCTCGGTGAGGGGGACTACGAGCAGTACTTC

j_gene: TRBJ2-5
d_gene: TRBD1
v_gene: TRBV7-9
abundance: -
CDR3aa: CASQGGQGRYF
CDR3nt: TGTGCCAGCCAGGGGGGACAGGGGAGGTACTTC

j_gene: TRBJ2-7
d_gene: -
v_gene: TRBV7-8
abundance: -
CDR3aa: CASSLDRGPGEQYF
CDR3nt: TGTGCCAGCAGCTTGGATCGGGGACCGGGCGAGCAGTACTTC

j_gene: TRBJ1-3
d_gene: -
v_gene: TRBV29-1
abundance: -
CDR3aa: CSVEVQHSGNTIYF
CDR3nt: TGCAGCGTTGAGGTACAACACTCTGGAAACACCATATATTTT